The 29 T cell receptor beta chains below come from one sample, sequenced in a study of identifying expanded T cells in peripheral blood. Repertoires were generated with immunoSEQ multiplex PCR, while TCRdb's copy carries only in-frame clones and drops some. The table includes about 91,000 clones, around 89% detected once. The sample consisted of blood. Receptors originate from a person between 18 and 70 years old in good health.

The chain couples TRBV5-8 to TRBJ2-7; 9 bases line up with TRBD2. CDR1 is SGHTS and CDR2 is YDEGEE in the germline V gene. The CDR3 runs to 15 residues. Losses at the gene ends were 5 bases for V and 5 bases for J; bases not matched to a gene: 11. This CDR3 reads CASRPRGTSLNEQYF. CDR3 in DNA: TGTGCCAGCAGACCCCGCGGGACTAGCCTCAACGAGCAGTACTTC.

This chain connects TRBV9 to TRBJ2-5; D may be TRBD2 (6 bases). This CDR3 comprises 13 residues. Germline V lookup: CDR1 SGDLS, CDR2 YYNGEE. V lost 4 bases and J lost 5, with 12 bases in between. CDR3 sequence (DNA): TGTGCCAGCAGCCCGGGAGAGGGGGAGACCCAGTACTTC. It translates to CASSPGEGETQYF.

The chain has TRBV5-1 and TRBJ1-1; a possible D gene is TRBD1 (5 bases). V gave up 3 bases and J gave up 5 bases, with 20 bases separating them. This CDR3 has 16 amino acids. Germline V gene data show CDR1 as SGHRS and CDR2 as YFSETQ. The CDR3 DNA follows: TGCGCCAGCAGCTCTTTACTTCAGGGCGTGGGGACTGAAGCTTTCTTT. This sequence encodes CASSSLLQGVGTEAFF.

This chain connects TRBV11-2 to TRBJ2-3; D remains ambiguous. With 0 bases removed from V and 0 bases from J, the gap between germline ends came to 7 bases. Germline CDR1 reads SGHAT; CDR2 reads FQNNGV. The CDR3 length is 15 residues. This CDR3 is CASSLEALSTDTQYF. As DNA, the CDR3 is TGTGCCAGCAGCTTAGAAGCGCTTAGCACAGATACGCAGTATTTT.

CDR3 loop: CASSLATPVNEKLFF. In DNA form, the CDR3 reads TGCGCCAGCAGCTTGGCCACGCCAGTTAATGAAAAACTGTTTTTT. The V gene is TRBV5-1, the J gene TRBJ1-4; D gene ambiguous. V was shortened by 0 bases and J by 4 bases, with 10 bases between the two germline ends. This CDR3 comprises 15 residues. Per the germline V gene, CDR1 is SGHRS and CDR2 is YFSETQ.

The sample holds one count of this clone. The J gene is TRBJ2-3, the V gene TRBV6-4, with 8 bases identical to TRBD2. CDR3 length: 15 amino acids. Germline loops: CDR1 MRHNA, CDR2 SNTAGT. Trimming cost V 6 bases and J 0 bases; bases outside gene matches: 5. The CDR3 spells CASSGGGSSTDTQYF. The CDR3 region has the DNA TGTGCCAGCAGCGGGGGGGGCTCTAGCACAGATACGCAGTATTTT.

Many counts were recorded for this clone. Other DNA sequences of this sample code for an identical CDR3. This chain joins TRBV15 and TRBJ1-5; no clear D gene. The length of the CDR3 is 11 residues. The V end was cut by 5 bases, the J end by 11 bases, with 10 bases between. The V gene's germline CDR1 is LNHNV and CDR2 YYDKDF (reference sequence). In DNA form, the CDR3 reads TGTGCCACCAGCGGCGAAGAGGCCCAGCATTTT. This codes for CATSGEEAQHF. Filled out from reference TRBV15 and TRBJ1-5, the complete variable domain reads DAMVIQNPRYQVTQFGKPVTLSCSQTLNHNVMYWYQQKSSQAPKLLFHYYDKDFNNEADTPDNFQSRRPNTSFCFLDIRSPGLGDTAMYLCATSGEEAQHFGDGTRLSIL.

CDR3 amino acids: CAISATGGETQYF. DNA of the CDR3: TGTGCCATCAGTGCGACAGGGGGGGAGACCCAGTACTTC. The genes are TRBV10-3 and TRBJ2-5; 9 bases line up with TRBD1. J was trimmed by 5 bases and V by 4 bases; bases with no gene match: 2. CDR1 ENHRY and CDR2 SYGVKD come from the germline V gene. The CDR3 runs 13 residues.

V is TRBV6-5 and J is TRBJ2-2, with D uncertain. The V gene's germline CDR1 is MNHEY and CDR2 SVGAGI. Between the trimmed V and J ends, which lost 6 bases and 0 bases, there was a span of 11 bases. The CDR3 sequence is 15 residues long. CDR3 region: CASSPGRTNTGELFF. CDR3 DNA sequence: TGTGCCAGCAGCCCCGGGCGGACGAACACCGGGGAGCTGTTTTTT.

The chain joins TRBV28 to TRBJ1-2, with D tentatively TRBD1 (6 bases). The germline gives CDR1 MDHEN, CDR2 SYDVKM. The CDR3 extends over 13 amino acids. Trimming pared 11 bases from V and 1 base from J, leaving 14 bases between. The CDR3 reads CAFRTDFNYGYTF. For the CDR3, the DNA is TGTGCCTTCAGGACAGACTTTAACTATGGCTACACCTTC.

The chain has TRBV11-2 and TRBJ2-5; 8 bases line up with TRBD1. The CDR3 spans 13 residues. The junction had 5 bases not matched to a gene; V was cut back by 6 bases and J by 5 bases. Germline CDR1 SGHAT, CDR2 FQNNGV. CDR3 nucleotide sequence: TGTGCCAGCAGACAACAGGGGGAGGAGACCCAGTACTTC. Translating gives CASRQQGEETQYF. Complete variable domain (other parts from reference TRBV11-2 and TRBJ2-5): EAGVAQSPRYKIIEKRQSVAFWCNPISGHATLYWYQQILGQGPKLLIQFQNNGVVDDSQLPKDRFSAERLKGVDSTLKIQPAKLEDSAVYLCASRQQGEETQYFGPGTRLLVL.

This sequence joins TRBV28 and TRBJ2-1; unclear D gene. Germline loops: CDR1 MDHEN, CDR2 SYDVKM. Trimming took 4 bases from V and 7 from J, leaving 20 bases between them. The CDR3 length is 16 residues. This CDR3 is CASSSPANKIPNEQFF. The DNA of the CDR3 is TGTGCCAGCAGTTCCCCCGCCAATAAAATCCCTAATGAGCAGTTCTTC. Full variable domain (remainder filled in from reference TRBV28 and TRBJ2-1): DVKVTQSSRYLVKRTGEKVFLECVQDMDHENMFWYRQDPGLGLRLIYFSYDVKMKEKGDIPEGYSVSREKKERFSLILESASTNQTSMYLCASSSPANKIPNEQFFGPGTRLTVL.

The V and J genes are TRBV27 and TRBJ2-3; no reliable D call. Trimming cost V 2 bases and J 4 bases, with 13 bases left between them. The germline V gene has CDR1 MNHEY and CDR2 SMNVEV (reference sequence). This CDR3 is 15 amino acids long. CDR3 nucleotide sequence: TGTGCCAGCAGTTTACGGTCGTCGGGCGCAGATACGCAGTATTTT. Encoded protein: CASSLRSSGADTQYF.

This chain uses TRBV6-5 with TRBJ1-1; D remains unclear. Germline V lookup: CDR1 MNHEY, CDR2 SVGAGI. The CDR3 loop spans 14 amino acids. The V and J ends lost 6 bases and 1 base respectively, with 12 bases between them. The CDR3 sequence is CASSLRGENTEAFF. The DNA of the CDR3 is TGTGCCAGCAGCCTACGGGGAGAGAACACTGAAGCTTTCTTT.

The chain links TRBV7-1 to TRBJ2-7; D may be TRBD2 (5 bases). TRBV7-1 is designated an ORF whose function remains uncertain. V was clipped by 5 bases and J by 3 bases, with 14 bases between them. The CDR3 contains 14 residues. The CDR3 protein is CASSTRHAGYEQYF. In nucleotides, the CDR3 is TGTGCCAGCAGCACCAGACACGCGGGCTACGAGCAGTACTTC.

The J gene is TRBJ2-5, the V gene TRBV6-5, with TRBD1 matching over 7 bases. Per the germline V gene, CDR1 is MNHEY and CDR2 is SVGAGI. V lost 8 bases, J lost 5 bases, and 8 bases stayed unmatched. This CDR3 has 13 residues. The CDR3 DNA reads TGTGCCAGCTCAAGAGGGGGCGTGGAGACCCAGTACTTC. Protein: CASSRGGVETQYF.

The rearrangement joins TRBV9 to TRBJ2-3; D possibly matches TRBD1 or TRBD2 (6 bases each). Trimming left V 0 bases short and J 1 base short, with 15 bases between. The CDR3 loop spans 17 amino acids. The germline gives CDR1 SGDLS, CDR2 YYNGEE. The CDR3 reads CASSVGRWGAGTDTQYF. In DNA form, the CDR3 reads TGTGCCAGCAGCGTAGGCCGTTGGGGGGCCGGCACAGATACGCAGTATTTT.

This clone occurred once. The chain uses TRBV19 and TRBJ2-5; no firm D call. The J call may be in error: the DNA end matches TRBJ2-7 better. The CDR3 extends over 13 amino acids. CDR1 LNHDA and CDR2 SQIVND come from the germline V gene (reference sequence). The CDR3 spells CASSIGPTYEQYF. The DNA of the CDR3 is TGTGCCAGTAGTATCGGTCCTACCTACGAGCAGTACTTC.

The chain links TRBV9 to TRBJ2-1, with TRBD2 identical over 10 bases. Germline CDR1 and CDR2: SGDLS and YYNGEE. CDR3 length: 14 amino acids. J lost 6 bases, V lost 1 base, and 1 base had no gene match. As DNA, the CDR3 is TGTGCCAGCAGCGTAACTAGCGGGATCAATGAGCAGTTCTTC. It is translated as CASSVTSGINEQFF. Complete variable domain (other parts from reference TRBV9 and TRBJ2-1): DSGVTQTPKHLITATGQRVTLRCSPRSGDLSVYWYQQSLDQGLQFLIQYYNGEERAKGNILERFSAQQFPDLHSELNLSSLELGDSALYFCASSVTSGINEQFFGPGTRLTVL.

The CDR3 sequence: CASSPPSSWEKLFF. CDR3 coding DNA: TGTGCCAGCAGTCCTCCGTCATCGTGGGAAAAACTGTTTTTT. The chain uses TRBV28 and TRBJ1-4, with D hard to call. The V end was cut by 5 bases, the J end by 8 bases, with 15 bases between. Germline loops: CDR1 MDHEN, CDR2 SYDVKM. CDR3 size: 14 residues.

The chain combines TRBV9 with TRBJ2-3; 9 bases fit TRBD1. The CDR3 has 13 residues. In germline, CDR1 is SGDLS, CDR2 YYNGEE. V lost 3 bases, J lost 4 bases, and 0 bases stayed unmatched. The CDR3: CASSGQGADTQYF. The DNA for the CDR3 is TGTGCCAGCAGCGGACAGGGGGCAGATACGCAGTATTTT.

The genes are TRBV10-3 and TRBJ1-2; 9 bases fit TRBD1. The CDR3 consists of 16 residues. The germline CDR1 and CDR2 sequences are ENHRY and SYGVKD. After removal of 10 bases from V and 8 bases from J, the junction contained 20 bases not matched to a gene. The CDR3 DNA reads TGTGCCACCCGATCGAATATAAACAGGGGGCTCGGCGGCTACACCTTC. This translates into CATRSNINRGLGGYTF.

This clone was counted a few times. J is TRBJ2-7 and V is TRBV28; D is tentatively TRBD1 or TRBD2 (5 bases each). Trimming took off 6 bases at V and 4 bases at J, with 16 bases between the two ends. CDR3 length: 14 residues. Germline CDR1 is MDHEN and CDR2 is SYDVKM. The CDR3 spells CASSRVGTVYEQYF. CDR3 nucleotide sequence: TGTGCCAGCAGCCGCGTTGGGACGGTATACGAGCAGTACTTC.

This clone has just a few counts. The genes are TRBV7-6 and TRBJ2-7, with D maybe TRBD1 (5 bases). This CDR3 comprises 12 residues. From germline, CDR1 is SGHVS and CDR2 FNYEAQ. The V and J ends lost 4 bases and 7 bases respectively, with 11 bases between them. CDR3 sequence: CASSSGHGEQYF. CDR3 nucleotides: TGTGCCAGCAGCTCCGGACACGGGGAGCAGTACTTC.

The chain combines TRBV7-2 with TRBJ2-7, with 12 positions matching TRBD2. Trimming cost V 1 base and J 2 bases; bases outside gene matches: 3. This CDR3 contains 16 residues. The germline CDR1 and CDR2 sequences are SGHTA and FQGNSA. CDR3 DNA sequence: TGTGCCAGCAGCTTAGGACTAGCGGGAGACGCCTACGAGCAGTACTTC. Amino acid sequence: CASSLGLAGDAYEQYF.

This clone was detected a few times. This sequence joins TRBV15 and TRBJ1-4, with D perhaps TRBD1 (6 bases). This CDR3 spans 15 amino acids. The V end lost 1 base, the J end lost 8 bases, and 14 bases lay between the germline ends. CDR1 is LNHNV and CDR2 is YYDKDF in the germline V gene (reference sequence). DNA for the CDR3: TGTGCCACCAGCAGAGTTACAGGGATAGGGGAAAAACTGTTTTTT. This gives the protein CATSRVTGIGEKLFF.

The genes are TRBV19 and TRBJ2-7, with D perhaps TRBD1 (5 bases). Germline values: CDR1 LNHDA, CDR2 SQIVND (reference sequence). The CDR3 consists of 13 residues. V was shortened by 3 bases and J by 6 bases, with 12 bases between the two germline ends. The CDR3 reads CASSILEGAEQYF. The DNA of the CDR3 is TGTGCCAGTAGTATTCTGGAAGGGGCCGAGCAGTACTTC.

The chain uses TRBV4-1 and TRBJ1-2; no firm D call. Trimming pared 0 bases from V and 2 bases from J, leaving 7 bases between. Germline V lookup: CDR1 MGHRA, CDR2 YSYEKL. This CDR3 has 14 residues. CDR3 region: CASSQDLGNYGYTF. The CDR3 nucleotides are TGCGCCAGCAGCCAAGATTTGGGGAACTATGGCTACACCTTC.

This clone was counted between two and nine times. The rearrangement joins TRBV4-3 to TRBJ2-3, with D perhaps TRBD1 (5 bases). V dropped 0 bases and J dropped 4 bases, with 11 bases sitting between them. Per the germline V gene, CDR1 is LGHNA and CDR2 is YSLEER. The CDR3 runs to 15 residues. The DNA for the CDR3 is TGCGCCAGCAGCCAAGAAACAGGTGGCCCAGATACGCAGTATTTT. Protein: CASSQETGGPDTQYF.